This T cell receptor beta chain was obtained from a study of cytomegalovirus exposure and HLA in healthy donors. On the study more broadly: The approximately 120 validation repertoires used the same platform as the 650 to 850 first-cohort repertoires, a later analysis reported.

A remark on this clone: What it binds is unknown.

This CDR3 has 16 residues. Per the germline V gene, CDR1 is PRHDT and CDR2 is FYEKMQ (reference sequence). Trimming cost V 4 bases and J 6 bases; bases outside gene matches: 13. General observations from the study: It was found in a later analysis that first-cohort TCR clusters tended to co-occur in the 120 validation repertoires.

Some clones are missing from TCRdb's copy, which holds only in-frame ones; the method was immunoSEQ multiplex PCR. The table includes some 80,000 clones, approximately 96% detected once. The sequenced material came from PBMCs. This sequence was found in a woman between 18 and 29 years old in good health and CMV-seronegative. The chain joins TRBV13 to TRBJ1-2, with 8 bases fitting TRBD1. The CDR3 sequence: CASSSTPGGADDGYTF. The CDR3 DNA reads TGTGCCAGCAGCTCTACCCCAGGGGGCGCAGATGATGGCTACACCTTC.